The 4 T cell receptor beta chains presented below share a single source sample, sequenced in a study of T-cell memory formation after mild COVID-19. MiXCR was run by TCRdb on the 5' RACE reads, yielding one entry per CDR3 protein. The sample lists under 650,000 distinct CDR3 sequences; roughly 18% were seen once. Sample: PBMCs or a T cell subset sorted from them (not recorded which). These TCRs come from an adult woman who had mild COVID-19 (a few samples of this study predate the infection). Cell type and time point are not known.

The chain is built from TRBV13 and TRBJ2-7; 10 nucleotides agree with TRBD2. Germline loops: CDR1 PRHDT, CDR2 FYEKMQ (reference sequence). The trim removed 3 bases at V and 2 bases at J, leaving 10 bases unmatched. There are 17 residues in the CDR3. The CDR3 nucleotides are TGTGCCAGCAGCTTGGGAAGTGGTCTAGCGGGGGCCTACGAGCAGTACTTC. This codes for CASSLGSGLAGAYEQYF.

There are many counts of this clonotype. J is TRBJ2-1 and V is TRBV29-1; a weak D match, TRBD1 (5 bases). From germline, CDR1 is SQVTM and CDR2 ANQGSEA. The V end was cut by 4 bases, the J end by 7 bases, with 14 bases between. The CDR3 has 13 residues. Here the CDR3 reads CSVVWQGNNEQFF. CDR3 nucleotide sequence: TGCAGCGTTGTCTGGCAGGGTAATAATGAGCAGTTCTTC.

This clonotype was observed a handful of times. The genes are TRBV6-4 and TRBJ2-1; TRBD2 aligns across 8 bases. The CDR3 is 16 amino acids. Trimming cost V 4 bases and J 5 bases; bases outside gene matches: 10. CDR1 MRHNA and CDR2 SNTAGT come from the germline V gene. In DNA form, the CDR3 reads TGTGCCAGCAGTGCCTCATCGGGGGGGCTGGACAATGAGCAGTTCTTC. Its protein is CASSASSGGLDNEQFF.

This chain uses TRBV19 with TRBJ1-1; the D gene is possibly TRBD1 (6 bases). The germline V gene encodes CDR1 LNHDA and CDR2 SQIVND (reference sequence). The CDR3 runs 16 residues. V dropped 3 bases and J dropped 1 base, with 15 bases sitting between them. CDR3 loop: CASSMRQGTANTEAFF. The CDR3 coding sequence is TGTGCCAGTAGTATGAGGCAGGGGACGGCGAACACTGAAGCTTTCTTT.